The rows below give T cell receptor beta chains drawn from one sample of a study of Graves' ophthalmopathy and Graves' hyperthyroidism. MiXCR, applied by TCRdb to the multiplex PCR reads, yields one record per CDR3 protein. Seen here are about 620,000 distinct CDR3 sequences, 20% to 25% observed once, and the top ten hold approximately 6.5%. Sample: peripheral blood. All receptors derive from a woman aged 18-29 years with stable Graves' hyperthyroidism. Some clones in this sample may be carry-over from other donors' samples. Each CDR3 is given with its conserved first and last residue. Fields, in order: J gene, clone size, D gene, V gene, CDR3 DNA, CDR3 protein. A D gene is named only where the DNA matches it firmly. Not all rows give a size; the values are once, few, many and, for expanded clones, a class.

TRBJ2-1 | . | TRBD1 | TRBV24-1 | TGTGCCACCAGTGACTACCCCGGGACAGGCAACAATGAGCAGTTCTTC | CATSDYPGTGNNEQFF
TRBJ2-5 | . | TRBD2 | TRBV12-3/TRBV12-4 | TGTGCCAGCAGTTTAGCCATAGCGGGAGAGACCCAGTACTTC | CASSLAIAGETQYF
TRBJ2-7 | . | . | TRBV11-1 | TGTGCCAGCAGCCCTCCGATGAGGGCCCGACGAGACTACGAGCAGTACTTC | CASSPPMRARRDYEQYF
TRBJ1-1 | many | . | TRBV5-1 | TGCGCCAGCAGCGTATTGCCCCGGGGGGGAGGGAGCACTGAAGCTTTCTTT | CASSVLPRGGGSTEAFF
TRBJ2-2 | . | TRBD2 | TRBV3-1 | TGTGCCAGCAGCCGAGCGGGAAGGCACGGGGAGCTGTTTTTT | CASSRAGRHGELFF
TRBJ1-5 | many | . | TRBV29-1 | TGCAGCGTGGCGGATAGCAATCAGCCCCAGCATTTT | CSVADSNQPQHF
TRBJ2-7 | once | TRBD1 | TRBV19 | TGTGCCAGTAGTATCTCCGGGACAGGTGGGACCTACGAGCAGTACTTC | CASSISGTGGTYEQYF
TRBJ1-5 | many | TRBD1 | TRBV12-3/TRBV12-4 | TGTGCCAGCAGTTCCCCAGGGGGGTATAGCAATCAGCCCCAGCATTTT | CASSSPGGYSNQPQHF
TRBJ1-5 | many | . | TRBV12-3/TRBV12-4 | TGTGCCAGCAGTTTTGGATTTGGGGCTGATAGCAATCAGCCCCAGCATTTT | CASSFGFGADSNQPQHF
TRBJ1-1 | . | . | TRBV5-1 | TGCGCCAGCTTTAAGGGGACGAACACTGAAGCTTTCTTT | CASFKGTNTEAFF
TRBJ2-7 | many | TRBD1 | TRBV4-2 | TGTGCCAGCAGCCAAGAGGACAGGTACTCCTACGAGCAGTACTTC | CASSQEDRYSYEQYF
TRBJ1-1 | many | TRBD1 | TRBV4-1 | TGCGCCAGCAGCCAAGATCGGGGGACAGTTGAAGCTTTCTTT | CASSQDRGTVEAFF
TRBJ2-7 | many | TRBD1 | TRBV19 | TGTGCCAGTAGTATCACCCTCTCCGAGACAGGGTTCGACTACGAGCAGTACTTC | CASSITLSETGFDYEQYF
TRBJ2-3 | many | . | TRBV6-1 | TGTGCCAGCCGGCCAGTCGCTAGCACAGATACGCAGTATTTT | CASRPVASTDTQYF
TRBJ2-5 | many | TRBD2 | TRBV11-2 | TGTGCCAGCAGCTTAGTGGCCAGGGGAACCCTTACGGGCGGGAGGCAAGAGACCCAGTACTTC | CASSLVARGTLTGGRQETQYF
TRBJ2-7 | many | . | TRBV28 | TGTGCCAGCAGTTCCCCCGGGACCCTCTACGAGCAGTACTTC | CASSSPGTLYEQYF
TRBJ1-1 | many | TRBD1 | TRBV6-5 | TGTGCCAGCAGTTACTCGAACAGGGGGTTCACTGAAGCTTTCTTT | CASSYSNRGFTEAFF
TRBJ1-2 | many | . | TRBV12-3/TRBV12-4 | TGTGCCAGCAGCCGATCATTGGGTTATGGCTACACCTTC | CASSRSLGYGYTF
TRBJ2-7 | few | . | TRBV7-9 | TGTGCCAGCAGCTCTCCCGGACCCGAGAACTTC | CASSSPGPENF
TRBJ2-7 | few | TRBD2 | TRBV20-1 | TGCAGTGCTACTTTGGGACTAGCGGACCCCGGGGAGCAGTACTTC | CSATLGLADPGEQYF
TRBJ2-2 | few | TRBD2 | TRBV11-3 | TGTGCCAGCAGCTTAGTTAACGGGAGGGCCGGGGAGCTGTTTTTT | CASSLVNGRAGELFF
TRBJ2-6 | . | . | TRBV6-5 | TGTGCCAGCAGTTCCGGATACTCTGGGGCCAACGTCCTGACTTTC | CASSSGYSGANVLTF
TRBJ2-4 | . | . | TRBV6-2/TRBV6-3 | TGTGCCAGCACCCCCCTAGCCCCAGGGACACCCGGGAATTCGAACGCCAAAAACATTCAGTACTTC | CASTPLAPGTPGNSNAKNIQYF
TRBJ2-4 | many | TRBD2 | TRBV6-1 | TGTGCCAGCAGTGAATCGCTAGCGGGGGGGGACATTCAGTACTTC | CASSESLAGGDIQYF
TRBJ2-7 | once | TRBD2 | TRBV27 | TGTGCCAGCAGCCCCACTAGCGGAACTACCTACGAGCAGTACTTC | CASSPTSGTTYEQYF